This entry describes one T cell receptor (beta chain). Its antigen remains unidentified. The record has no base qualities; no much larger clone is one base away. Patients with a history of autoimmune disease or receiving systemic immunosuppression were excluded from the trial. Peripheral blood for TCR sequencing was collected from all dose cohorts at baseline, on cycle 4 day 1, and on cycle 7 day 1. The samples were taken from a phase I, first-in-human, multicenter, open-label dose-escalation trial of ivuxolimab. Adults with locally advanced or metastatic melanoma, renal cell, hepatocellular, or head and neck squamous cell carcinoma were enrolled in the trial. Before TCR sequencing, CD4+ T cells and CD8+ T cells from peripheral blood were sorted into separate populations. This sample was taken from a study of OX40 agonist ivuxolimab in advanced cancers. In terms of the full investigation: Ivuxolimab was an agonistic, fully human IgG2 monoclonal antibody directed against OX40 (CD134), a costimulatory receptor. Intravenous ivuxolimab was administered to patients every 2 weeks at six dose levels: 0.01, 0.1, 0.3, 1.5, 3 and 10 mg/kg. Patients were allowed to have had prior anti-PD-1, anti-PD-L1 or anti-CTLA-4 therapy, and approximately 40% of the dose-escalation patients had been treated with checkpoint inhibitors. The dose-escalation cohort was about 86% male with a mean age of 60 years, ranging from about 20 to 80. Partial responses occurred in three dose-escalation patients, of whom one had hepatocellular carcinoma and two had cutaneous melanoma. The purpose of peripheral TCRbeta sequencing was to test whether ivuxolimab changed TCR sequence diversity and led to clonal T-cell expansion. Of the 50 to 55 patients in dose escalation, about 20 had hepatocellular carcinoma, some 15 had melanoma, 9 had renal cell carcinoma and 9 had head and neck cancer. The paper reports the monotherapy dose-escalation portion (N of about 56 patients) of the phase I ivuxolimab trial. Broad study findings and their caveats: Partial responders in the 0.1-3.0 mg/kg groups had among the lowest normalized peripheral clonal expansion, especially among CD8+ T cells. Low levels of normalized T-cell clonal expansion were also seen in some patients who did not respond. After ivuxolimab, more expanded clones were found on average in CD8+ T cells than in CD4+ T cells. At doses of 0.1 to 3.0 mg/kg, clonal expansion of both CD4+ and CD8+ blood T cells was observed from baseline to week 6. Antigen specificity was not determined for the clonally expanded peripheral T cells.

Genomic DNA was extracted from sorted cells for sequencing of the TCRbeta CDR3 region. The immunoSEQ Assay was used for sequencing of TCRbeta CDR3 regions. The table comes from immuneACCESS by way of TCRdb, which keeps in-frame sequences with V and J called. Part of the clones is missing from these tables; in studies checked, under half for an unresolved V gene and the rest for unknown reasons. A total of 70,000 or so clones appear in this sample, roughly 90% of them only once. The ten largest make up approximately 0.55% of the sample. CDR1 and CDR2 were assigned from the germline V gene as SGHRS and YFSETQ. V was cut back by 4 bases and J by 0 bases, leaving a gap of 5 bases between them. The CDR3 goes from the cysteine to the phenylalanine over 14 residues. Only the CDR3 region is kept as DNA, spanning 42 bases read in frame from base 1.

In this chain, TRBV5-1 is recombined with TRBJ2-6; the D gene assignment is ambiguous. Material: CD4+ or CD8+ T cells sorted from blood, obtained in a trial of the OX40 agonist ivuxolimab. This TCR came from an adult with an advanced solid tumor such as melanoma, head and neck, liver or kidney cancer. The CDR3 reads as follows: CASSPYSGANVLTF. The DNA is as follows: TGCGCCAGCAGCCCCTACTCTGGGGCCAACGTCCTGACTTTC.